This T cell receptor beta chain comes out of a study of shared clonotypes between healthy human individuals. Findings of the study overall: With a few donors compared, roughly 5% of naive CD4 clonotypes were shared.

The CDR3 is 15 residues long. The J segment lost 2 bases and the V segment lost 2 bases, leaving 1 base of the junction unmatched. CDR1 and CDR2 (germline): MGHRA, YSYEKL. Terminally differentiated effector memory CD45RA+ cells were excluded from the naive CD8 cells, which were CD45RO-negative and positively selected for CCR7. A deep-level run was used for the assay. The authors loaded 150 to 250 ng DNA, 27,000 or so T cell genomes, into sorted-subset replicate PCRs. Produced via immunoSEQ multiplex PCR; TCRdb's table is partial and in-frame only. The sample yields about 600,000 clones, 98% seen once. Details on this clone: The antigen remains unidentified.

This sequence was found in a man aged 30 to 39 in good health. The sequenced material came from naive CD8+ T cells sorted from blood. The chain uses TRBV4-1 and TRBJ2-3; 10 bases line up with TRBD2. CDR3: CASSQLAGVTDTQYF. DNA of the CDR3: TGCGCCAGCAGCCAACTAGCGGGAGTCACAGATACGCAGTATTTT.